The next 3 T cell receptor beta chains were all read from a single sample in a study of T cell responses to AZD1222 COVID-19 vaccine. The protocol was immunoSEQ multiplex PCR, while the TCRdb copy is restricted to in-frame clones and leaves out a portion. The table lists 150,000 to 200,000 clones, around 93% of them singletons. The specimen was peripheral blood, collected on day 0 of AZD1222 vaccination. These receptors all come from an adult in good health.

Written as DNA, the CDR3 is TGTGCCACCAGCGGGACAGATGAGTTGGAGACCCAGTACTTC. It is translated as CATSGTDELETQYF. V gene TRBV15 combines with J gene TRBJ2-5, with 7 bases aligning to TRBD1. The germline CDR1 and CDR2 sequences are LNHNV and YYDKDF (reference sequence). V shed 5 bases, J shed 5 bases, and the junction held 8 bases outside the gene matches. The CDR3 totals 14 residues. The entire variable domain, with the rest obtained from reference TRBV15 and TRBJ2-5, is as follows: DAMVIQNPRYQVTQFGKPVTLSCSQTLNHNVMYWYQQKSSQAPKLLFHYYDKDFNNEADTPDNFQSRRPNTSFCFLDIRSPGLGDTAMYLCATSGTDELETQYFGPGTRLLVL.

The chain has TRBV5-8 and TRBJ2-7; D gene unclear. CDR3 size: 15 residues. Germline lookup yields CDR1 SGHTS and CDR2 YDEGEE. Trimming left V 0 bases short and J 5 bases short, with 15 bases between. CDR3 loop: CASSLGSGLGDEQYF. The CDR3 region has the DNA TGTGCCAGCAGCTTGGGTTCTGGGTTAGGAGACGAGCAGTACTTC.

The V gene is TRBV5-4, the J gene TRBJ1-2; the D gene is possibly TRBD1 (6 bases). V shed 3 bases and J shed 4 bases, with 13 bases lying between them. Germline lookup yields CDR1 SGHNT and CDR2 YYREEE (reference sequence). This CDR3 comprises 14 residues. The chain's CDR3 is CASSWGGAGYGYTF. CDR3 DNA: TGTGCCAGCAGCTGGGGGGGGGCTGGCTATGGCTACACCTTC.